A single sample is the source of the 5 T cell receptor beta chains below, sequenced in a study of shared clonotypes between healthy human individuals (dated by TCRdb to about 2020). Library generation was performed with the immunoSEQ multiplex PCR assay. TCRdb provides this immuneACCESS table in a form limited to in-frame rearrangements. Some clones are lacking; in checked studies, under half of them reflect an unresolved V gene, and why the rest are absent is not known. Within this sample are over a million clones, with more than 95% of them counted one time only. The biggest ten clones account for roughly 1.2% of the sample. The sample comprised naive CD4+ T cells sorted from blood. The cell subset or site label, as the study defines it: CD45RA+ positively selected. The receptors shown here come from a man aged 30-40 years in good health.

Written as DNA, the CDR3 is TGTGCCAGCAGTCGTGACGGATTCAATCAGCCCCAGCATTTT. Translation: CASSRDGFNQPQHF. This chain uses TRBV6-5 with TRBJ1-5; D is ambiguous. Per germline, CDR1 MNHEY and CDR2 SVGAGI. Trimming shortened V by 5 bases and J by 3 bases, and 11 bases separated the two germline ends. CDR3 length: 14 amino acids.

The chain couples TRBV27 to TRBJ1-2; D may be TRBD1 (5 bases). Germline values: CDR1 MNHEY, CDR2 SMNVEV (reference sequence). The length of the CDR3 is 14 residues. Between the trimmed V and J ends, which lost 5 bases and 2 bases, there was a span of 12 bases. The CDR3 loop reads CASSRQSLNYGYTF. The CDR3 coding sequence is TGTGCCAGCAGTCGACAGAGCCTGAACTATGGCTACACCTTC.

The V gene is TRBV7-8, the J gene TRBJ1-4; perhaps TRBD1 as D (6 bases). V dropped 0 bases and J dropped 5 bases, with 13 bases sitting between them. CDR3 length: 16 residues. Germline V gives CDR1 SGHVS, CDR2 FQNEAQ. This CDR3 is CASSLAVDRTNEKLFF. CDR3 in DNA: TGTGCCAGCAGCTTAGCTGTCGACAGGACAAATGAAAAACTGTTTTTT.

The rearrangement joins TRBV5-1 to TRBJ2-7; 9 bases are a match to TRBD2. The CDR3 has 14 amino acids. Trimming cost V 0 bases and J 5 bases; bases outside gene matches: 3. Per germline, CDR1 SGHRS and CDR2 YFSETQ. DNA for the CDR3: TGCGCCAGCAGCTTGGGAGCGGGAGGTAACGAGCAGTACTTC. Residues: CASSLGAGGNEQYF.

The chain uses TRBV7-3 and TRBJ2-5, with D perhaps TRBD2 (6 bases). This CDR3 has 15 residues. Looked up from germline, CDR1 is SGHTA and CDR2 is FQGTGA. Trimming left V 5 bases short and J 1 base short, with 14 bases between. CDR3 protein: CASSLGVAAQETQYF. In DNA form, the CDR3 reads TGTGCCAGCAGCCTGGGGGTAGCGGCCCAAGAGACCCAGTACTTC. Drawing the rest from reference TRBV7-3 and TRBJ2-5, the complete variable domain is GAGVSQTPSNKVTEKGKYVELRCDPISGHTALYWYRQSLGQGPEFLIYFQGTGAADDSGLPNDRFFAVRPEGSVSTLKIQRTERGDSAVYLCASSLGVAAQETQYFGPGTRLLVL.